The entry below describes one T cell receptor (beta chain). What it binds is unknown. V gave up 1 base and J gave up 0 bases; unmatched junction bases: 9. CDR3 length: 18 amino acids. Germline lookup yields CDR1 SGHVS and CDR2 FNYEAQ. Alongside a J-beta primer mix, a sample-barcoded 5' primer served in a second PCR lasting roughly 7 to 11 cycles. The template-switch adaptor was a 5' adaptor with 12 random nucleotides. It tagged each cDNA molecule. One entry per CDR3 protein results from TCRdb running MiXCR on the 5' RACE reads. Among roughly 1,500,000 distinct CDR3 sequences listed, approximately 38% were seen once. The data belong to a study of blood T cells in healthy people across ages. Study-wide results and caveats: Fewer expanded clones and more diversity marked long-lived versus aged donors.

Donors each provided 8 to 10 milliliters of peripheral blood. This chain connects TRBV7-6 to TRBJ2-7; 10 bases agree with TRBD2. Specimen: blood. The receptor comes from a young woman in good health. CDR3 in DNA: TGTGCCAGCAGCTTAGGTATATCTAGCGGGAGTACCTCCTACGAGCAGTACTTC. Its protein is CASSLGISSGSTSYEQYF.